The 24 T cell receptor beta chains listed next were all sequenced from one sample in a study of memory CD4+ T cells and cytomegalovirus serostatus (dated by TCRdb to between 2018 and 2021). Preparation of the library involved the immunoSEQ multiplex PCR assay. The table comes from immuneACCESS by way of TCRdb, which keeps in-frame sequences with V and J called. Part of the clones is missing from these tables; in studies checked, under half for an unresolved V gene and the rest for unknown reasons. Present in this sample are 40,000 to 55,000 clones, 74% of which were seen just once. The top ten clonotypes cover 0.9% to 1.5% of the sample. Single viable CD3+CD4+CD8-CD45RO+ cells were sorted as memory CD4+ T cells on a FACSAria II. The sequencing input was memory CD4+ T cells from blood. The source is an adult in good health and CMV-seropositive.

V and J are TRBV7-6 and TRBJ2-7; TRBD1 agrees at 9 bases. The CDR3 has 15 residues. Germline CDR1 reads SGHVS; CDR2 reads FNYEAQ. V gave up 5 bases and J gave up 0 bases; unmatched junction bases: 5. CDR3 nucleotide sequence: TGTGCCAGCAGCCTTGACAGGGGGAACTCCTACGAGCAGTACTTC. Translation gives CASSLDRGNSYEQYF.

The chain uses TRBV4-1 and TRBJ1-2; D is unresolved. This CDR3 comprises 18 residues. V lost 4 bases and J 0 bases, leaving 21 bases between the germline ends. Germline V gene sequence: CDR1 MGHRA, CDR2 YSYEKL. CDR3 DNA sequence: TGCGCCAGCAGCCCTCAACATTCCAGAATCGGAGCTAACTATGGCTACACCTTC. The encoded protein is CASSPQHSRIGANYGYTF.

The gene calls are TRBV10-3 and TRBJ2-1; D not certain. This CDR3 contains 13 residues. The germline V gene encodes CDR1 ENHRY and CDR2 SYGVKD. V was trimmed by 4 bases and J by 5 bases, leaving 9 bases between them. CDR3 nucleotides: TGTGCCATCAGTGGGGGTGGGGACAATGAGCAGTTCTTC. It yields the protein CAISGGGDNEQFF.

This chain connects TRBV9 to TRBJ2-2; 7 positions agree with TRBD2. This CDR3 contains 17 residues. Trimming at V came to 0 bases and at J to 4 bases, leaving 9 bases not matched to a gene. Germline CDR1 reads SGDLS; CDR2 reads YYNGEE. This chain's CDR3 is CASSVGIVGEGTGELFF. The CDR3 bases are TGTGCCAGCAGCGTAGGCATAGTAGGGGAGGGCACCGGGGAGCTGTTTTTT.

The genes are TRBV9 and TRBJ1-2; a possible D gene is TRBD1 (6 bases). This CDR3 comprises 12 residues. Trimming left V 3 bases short and J 5 bases short, with 8 bases between. In germline, CDR1 is SGDLS, CDR2 YYNGEE. CDR3: CASSGRGYGYTF. The CDR3 coding sequence is TGTGCCAGCAGCGGCAGGGGTTATGGCTACACCTTC.

The rearrangement joins TRBV29-1 to TRBJ1-2; weak D call: TRBD1 (5 bases). V lost 6 bases, J lost 6 bases, and 23 bases lay in between. This CDR3 comprises 15 residues. Germline CDR1 SQVTM, CDR2 ANQGSEA. CDR3 protein: CSVVPNGMSGHGYTF. CDR3 in DNA: TGCAGCGTGGTCCCAAACGGCATGTCAGGGCATGGCTACACCTTC.

The genes are TRBV2 and TRBJ1-2, with D unresolved. The CDR3 is made up of 11 amino acids. Germline CDR1 SNHLY, CDR2 FYNNEI. V was trimmed by 4 bases and J by 6 bases, leaving 6 bases between them. The chain's CDR3 is CASSVSHGYTF. The DNA for the CDR3 is TGTGCCAGCAGTGTATCACATGGCTACACCTTC.

V and J are TRBV6-1 and TRBJ1-5; D remains ambiguous. Germline CDR1 MNHNS, CDR2 SASEGT. The CDR3 sequence is 15 residues long. V lost 3 bases and J 2 bases, leaving 11 bases between the germline ends. The CDR3 DNA follows: TGTGCCAGCAGTGACTGGGGATTTGGCAATCAGCCCCAGCATTTT. It codes for CASSDWGFGNQPQHF.

The chain combines TRBV4-1 with TRBJ1-6; D call uncertain. V lost 4 bases and J 5 bases, leaving 18 bases between the germline ends. The length of the CDR3 is 17 residues. Germline V gives CDR1 MGHRA, CDR2 YSYEKL. The CDR3 DNA sequence: TGCGCCAGCAGCCTCCGCTGGGCGGGAATCGATAATTCACCCCTCCACTTT. It codes for CASSLRWAGIDNSPLHF.

The chain uses TRBV10-3 and TRBJ2-1; D unclear. Per germline, CDR1 ENHRY and CDR2 SYGVKD. Trimming left V 3 bases short and J 3 bases short, with 12 bases between. The CDR3 contains 15 residues. The CDR3 loop is CAISDASSYYNEQFF. CDR3 nucleotide sequence: TGTGCCATCAGTGACGCCAGCTCTTACTACAATGAGCAGTTCTTC.

Here the CDR3 reads CASSLQGMYSEKLFF. In nucleotides, the CDR3 is TGTGCCAGCAGCCTCCAGGGAATGTATAGTGAAAAACTGTTTTTT. The J gene is TRBJ1-4, the V gene TRBV7-6; the D gene is possibly TRBD1 (5 bases). V was shortened by 5 bases and J by 7 bases, with 17 bases between the two germline ends. The CDR3 covers 15 residues. Per germline, CDR1 SGHVS and CDR2 FNYEAQ.

The chain combines TRBV11-2 with TRBJ1-4; 10 nucleotides agree with TRBD1. Germline lookup yields CDR1 SGHAT and CDR2 FQNNGV. The J segment lost 7 bases and the V segment lost 5 bases, leaving 7 bases of the junction unmatched. CDR3 length equals 15 residues. CDR3 region: CASSLQTGGGEKLFF. The CDR3 DNA reads as TGTGCCAGCAGCCTCCAGACAGGGGGCGGTGAAAAACTGTTTTTT.

The V gene is TRBV6-4, the J gene TRBJ2-2; D unclear. CDR1 and CDR2 (germline): MRHNA, SNTAGT. The V and J ends lost 4 bases and 5 bases respectively, with 11 bases between them. The CDR3 runs 14 residues. CDR3 sequence (DNA): TGTGCCAGCAGTGTAGTTAAGGAGACCGGGGAGCTGTTTTTT. Its protein product is CASSVVKETGELFF.

This rearrangement joins TRBV7-2 to TRBJ2-7, with D possibly being TRBD2 (5 bases). The CDR3 has 13 amino acids. V lost 3 bases to trimming and J lost 6 bases, with 12 bases between them. Germline loops: CDR1 SGHTA, CDR2 FQGNSA. The CDR3 spells CASSFYGLAEQYF. CDR3 bases: TGTGCCAGCAGCTTTTACGGCCTAGCCGAGCAGTACTTC.

CDR3 nucleotide sequence: TGTGCCAGCAGTACCCGGACAGGATCCCCTGGAAACACCATATATTTT. Translating gives CASSTRTGSPGNTIYF. The chain is built from TRBV28 and TRBJ1-3; 7 bases line up with TRBD1. The J segment lost 2 bases and the V segment lost 5 bases, leaving 9 bases of the junction unmatched. Germline CDR1 is MDHEN and CDR2 is SYDVKM. This CDR3 spans 16 amino acids.

This chain uses TRBV21-1 with TRBJ1-1; the table gives TRBD1 as D, unverified against the DNA. TRBV21-1 is described as a pseudogene. This CDR3 region has 12 residues. DNA of the CDR3: TGTGCCAGCAGCACTCCGACAGGGGAAGCTTTCTTT. Amino acid sequence: CASSTPTGEAFF.

Here the CDR3 DNA reads TGCAGCTTTTGGACAGGGGAGATGTACACCTTC. Translated, it gives CSFWTGEMYTF. This sequence joins TRBV29-1 and TRBJ1-2; 9 bases fit TRBD1. The CDR3 extends over 11 amino acids. Looked up from germline, CDR1 is SQVTM and CDR2 is ANQGSEA. The ends lost 8 bases at V and 11 bases at J; junction bases unmatched: 9.

The V and J genes are TRBV29-1 and TRBJ2-6; D unresolved. V gave up 5 bases and J gave up 0 bases, with 8 bases separating them. The CDR3 totals 14 residues. The germline V gene encodes CDR1 SQVTM and CDR2 ANQGSEA. The CDR3 nucleotides read TGCAGCGTTTTCTTGGCCTCTGGGGCCAACGTCCTGACTTTC. This codes for CSVFLASGANVLTF.

A single count supports this clone. This chain connects TRBV7-2 to TRBJ1-2, with D possibly TRBD1 on 5 matching bases. This CDR3 contains 14 residues. CDR1 is SGHTA and CDR2 is FQGNSA in the germline V gene. The V gene lost 4 bases and the J gene lost 8 bases, with 17 bases spanning the gap. The CDR3 nucleotides are TGTGCCAGCAGCTGGGATGGGGAGAGGGGCGGCTACACCTTC. It yields the protein CASSWDGERGGYTF. Full variable domain (outside the CDR3, taken from reference TRBV7-2 and TRBJ1-2): GAGVSQSPSNKVTEKGKDVELRCDPISGHTALYWYRQSLGQGLEFLIYFQGNSAPDKSGLPSDRFSAERTGGSVSTLTIQRTQQEDSAVYLCASSWDGERGGYTFGSGTRLTVV.

The gene calls are TRBV6-5 and TRBJ1-1; a possible D gene is TRBD1 (6 bases). The CDR3 extends over 14 amino acids. Germline assignment: CDR1 MNHEY and CDR2 SVGAGI. The V end lost 2 bases, the J end lost 4 bases, and 11 bases lay between the germline ends. The chain's CDR3 is CASSYRLGATEAFF. In DNA form, the CDR3 reads TGTGCCAGCAGTTACCGTCTGGGGGCCACTGAAGCTTTCTTT.

This chain uses TRBV2 with TRBJ1-1; D remains unclear. From germline, CDR1 is SNHLY and CDR2 FYNNEI. The length of the CDR3 is 15 residues. The ends were cut back, 6 bases at V and 3 bases at J, with 17 bases in the middle. CDR3 protein: CASRGDRWSDTEAFF. The CDR3 DNA follows: TGTGCCAGCAGGGGAGATCGGTGGTCGGACACTGAAGCTTTCTTT.

The chain combines TRBV6-6 with TRBJ1-6; D is unclear. This CDR3 spans 14 amino acids. Germline-derived CDR1 and CDR2 are MNHNY and SVGAGI (reference sequence). V was shortened by 8 bases and J by 5 bases, with 13 bases between the two germline ends. CDR3 nucleotides: TGTGCCAGCCGACCTGGCGAAGATAATTCACCCCTCCACTTT. Translation: CASRPGEDNSPLHF.

The V gene is TRBV5-1, the J gene TRBJ1-2; D is undetermined. Trimming stripped 2 bases from V and 2 bases from J, with 10 bases between. The CDR3 covers 14 residues. Germline V gene lookup returns CDR1 SGHRS and CDR2 YFSETQ. DNA of the CDR3: TGCGCCAGCAGCTTAGGAGAGGGAAACTATGGCTACACCTTC. This translates into CASSLGEGNYGYTF.

As regards this clone: The sample has other DNA sequences that encode this CDR3 too. The J gene is TRBJ2-7, the V gene TRBV20-1; tentative D call: TRBD2 (6 bases). V was clipped by 5 bases and J by 5 bases, with 7 bases between them. CDR1 is DFQATT, CDR2 SNEGSKA, per germline (reference sequence). The CDR3 totals 10 residues. The CDR3 coding sequence is TGCAGTGCTTCGGGAGACGAGCAGTACTTC. This gives the protein CSASGDEQYF.